Below are 16 T cell receptor beta chains sequenced from a single sample in a study of blood T cell repertoires in COVID-19. The assay was immunoSEQ multiplex PCR, and TCRdb's table has in-frame clones only and misses some. The repertoire includes 80,000 to 100,000 clones, 85% to 90% of them detected once, and about 4.2% sits in the top ten. Sequenced material: peripheral blood. All receptors derive from a human donor with COVID-19, enrolled during active disease. The donor label of this sample is uncertain.

V and J are TRBV9 and TRBJ1-6, with 8 bases that match TRBD1. Germline loops: CDR1 SGDLS, CDR2 YYNGEE. CDR3 length: 15 amino acids. V lost 0 bases to trimming and J lost 8 bases; unmatched junction nucleotides: 4. The CDR3 DNA sequence: TGTGCCAGCAGCGTAGCTACGACAGGGGATTCACCCCTCCACTTT. Amino acid sequence: CASSVATTGDSPLHF. Full variable domain (remainder filled in from reference TRBV9 and TRBJ1-6): DSGVTQTPKHLITATGQRVTLRCSPRSGDLSVYWYQQSLDQGLQFLIQYYNGEERAKGNILERFSAQQFPDLHSELNLSSLELGDSALYFCASSVATTGDSPLHFGNGTRLTVT.

The CDR3 here is CANRRQGPTEAFF. In DNA, the CDR3 is TGTGCCAACAGACGCCAGGGGCCAACTGAAGCTTTCTTT. The chain couples TRBV2 to TRBJ1-1, with D possibly being TRBD1 (6 bases). The germline V and J ends were trimmed by 10 bases and 5 bases, with 17 bases remaining between them. The CDR3 has 13 amino acids. Germline assignment: CDR1 SNHLY and CDR2 FYNNEI.

This clone has more than one count but fewer than ten. This rearrangement joins TRBV10-3 to TRBJ1-4; 8 positions agree with TRBD1. The J segment lost 2 bases and the V segment lost 6 bases, leaving 2 bases of the junction unmatched. In germline, CDR1 is ENHRY, CDR2 SYGVKD. The CDR3 is 14 residues long. CDR3 DNA: TGTGCCATCAGGACAGGGGAGACTAATGAAAAACTGTTTTTT. It encodes CAIRTGETNEKLFF.

This rearrangement joins TRBV7-9 to TRBJ2-3; D unclear. Trimming took 5 bases from V and 4 from J, leaving 7 bases between them. Germline lookup yields CDR1 SEHNR and CDR2 FQNEAQ (reference sequence). This CDR3 comprises 12 residues. CDR3 protein: CASSRVADTQYF. CDR3 coding DNA: TGTGCCAGCAGCAGGGTAGCAGATACGCAGTATTTT.

The sample holds one count of this clone. V is TRBV7-3 and J is TRBJ2-1; tentatively, D is TRBD1 (6 bases). The V and J ends lost 4 bases and 0 bases respectively, with 10 bases between them. Germline assignment: CDR1 SGHTA and CDR2 FQGTGA. The CDR3 totals 15 residues. The CDR3 loop reads CASSSQGSSYNEQFF. The CDR3 DNA reads TGTGCCAGCAGCTCTCAGGGGAGCTCCTACAATGAGCAGTTCTTC.

The chain links TRBV7-9 to TRBJ2-1, with 11 positions matching TRBD2. The CDR3 extends over 18 amino acids. The J segment lost 8 bases and the V segment lost 2 bases, leaving 14 bases of the junction unmatched. Germline CDR1 and CDR2: SEHNR and FQNEAQ (reference sequence). The CDR3 spells CASSLLAGGPGVFDEQFF. The DNA of the CDR3 is TGTGCCAGCAGCTTATTAGCGGGAGGGCCGGGAGTATTCGATGAGCAGTTCTTC. The whole variable domain, filled in from reference TRBV7-9 and TRBJ2-1, reads DTGVSQNPRHKITKRGQNVTFRCDPISEHNRLYWYRQTLGQGPEFLTYFQNEAQLEKSRLLSDRFSAERPKGSFSTLEIQRTEQGDSAMYLCASSLLAGGPGVFDEQFFGPGTRLTVL.

This chain's CDR3 is CATSEDGTEAPETQYF. The CDR3 DNA reads TGTGCCACCAGTGAAGATGGGACAGAAGCGCCGGAGACCCAGTACTTC. This chain links TRBV24-1 with TRBJ2-5; 7 nucleotides agree with TRBD1. Germline CDR1 is KGHDR and CDR2 is SFDVKD. This CDR3 is built from 16 residues. Trimming at V came to 4 bases and at J to 5 bases, leaving 12 bases not matched to a gene.

The V and J genes are TRBV5-1 and TRBJ2-2; 8 bases match TRBD1. The germline gives CDR1 SGHRS, CDR2 YFSETQ. The junction had 9 bases not matched to a gene; V was cut back by 5 bases and J by 3 bases. CDR3 size: 16 residues. The CDR3 loop reads CASRNGTGVYTGELFF. CDR3 nucleotides: TGCGCCAGCAGGAACGGGACAGGAGTTTACACCGGGGAGCTGTTTTTT.

As to this clone: Additional DNA sequences in this sample encode the identical CDR3. The chain joins TRBV5-1 to TRBJ2-7, with TRBD2 as a possible D gene (6 bases). CDR3 length: 14 amino acids. The ends were cut back, 0 bases at V and 0 bases at J, with 7 bases in the middle. Per the germline V gene, CDR1 is SGHRS and CDR2 is YFSETQ. Here the CDR3 reads CASSLAGGSYEQYF. CDR3 nucleotide sequence: TGCGCCAGCAGCTTGGCCGGGGGCTCCTACGAGCAGTACTTC.

The chain couples TRBV10-3 to TRBJ1-5; maybe TRBD1 (5 bases). Germline V lookup: CDR1 ENHRY, CDR2 SYGVKD. V lost 6 bases and J lost 7, with 13 bases in between. CDR3 length equals 13 residues. In DNA form, the CDR3 reads TGTGCCATCAGCACTGCCGGGGGACAGCCCCAGCATTTT. Protein: CAISTAGGQPQHF.

The chain is built from TRBV5-5 and TRBJ1-6, with TRBD1 matching over 9 bases. The CDR3 sequence is 18 residues long. Trimming cost V 0 bases and J 7 bases; bases outside gene matches: 11. Germline CDR1 SGHKS, CDR2 YYEKEE (reference sequence). The CDR3 sequence is CASSLGPGQGDWNSPLHF. CDR3 coding DNA: TGTGCCAGCAGCTTGGGTCCGGGACAGGGTGATTGGAATTCACCCCTCCACTTT.

This chain connects TRBV2 to TRBJ2-1, with D possibly TRBD2 on 6 matching bases. CDR3 length: 16 amino acids. Between the trimmed V and J ends, which lost 2 bases and 2 bases, there was a span of 13 bases. Germline V gene lookup returns CDR1 SNHLY and CDR2 FYNNEI. DNA for the CDR3: TGTGCCAGCAGTGAAAGGGGACTTCCACCCTACAATGAGCAGTTCTTC. It translates to CASSERGLPPYNEQFF.

This chain uses TRBV24-1 with TRBJ2-3; the match to TRBD2 covers 13 bases. This CDR3 spans 16 amino acids. The germline gives CDR1 KGHDR, CDR2 SFDVKD. The junction had 3 bases not matched to a gene; V was cut back by 3 bases and J by 4 bases. The CDR3 nucleotides read TGTGCCACCAGTGATCCCGGACTAGCGGGGGCAGATACGCAGTATTTT. This codes for CATSDPGLAGADTQYF.

The chain employs TRBV6-1 and TRBJ1-5; 9 positions match TRBD1. With 6 bases clipped from V and 2 bases from J, the junction kept 8 bases outside the gene matches. CDR3 length: 16 amino acids. The germline V gene encodes CDR1 MNHNS and CDR2 SASEGT. CDR3 in amino acids: CASRERRTGGNQPQHF. The CDR3 DNA sequence: TGTGCCAGCAGGGAAAGACGGACAGGGGGCAATCAGCCCCAGCATTTT.

The chain uses TRBV2 and TRBJ1-3; 7 bases align to TRBD1. The ends lost 6 bases at V and 0 bases at J; junction bases unmatched: 8. Germline CDR1 is SNHLY and CDR2 is FYNNEI. The CDR3 has 16 amino acids. The CDR3 DNA sequence: TGTGCCAGCAGGGCGGGACAGACCCTCTCTGGAAACACCATATATTTT. Translation: CASRAGQTLSGNTIYF.

The V and J genes are TRBV30 and TRBJ1-5; D unclear. Trimming pared 2 bases from V and 5 bases from J, leaving 10 bases between. CDR3 length: 13 amino acids. The germline V gene has CDR1 GTSNPN and CDR2 SVGIG (reference sequence). This CDR3 reads CAWSMAQDQPQHF. DNA of the CDR3: TGTGCCTGGAGTATGGCCCAAGATCAGCCCCAGCATTTT.